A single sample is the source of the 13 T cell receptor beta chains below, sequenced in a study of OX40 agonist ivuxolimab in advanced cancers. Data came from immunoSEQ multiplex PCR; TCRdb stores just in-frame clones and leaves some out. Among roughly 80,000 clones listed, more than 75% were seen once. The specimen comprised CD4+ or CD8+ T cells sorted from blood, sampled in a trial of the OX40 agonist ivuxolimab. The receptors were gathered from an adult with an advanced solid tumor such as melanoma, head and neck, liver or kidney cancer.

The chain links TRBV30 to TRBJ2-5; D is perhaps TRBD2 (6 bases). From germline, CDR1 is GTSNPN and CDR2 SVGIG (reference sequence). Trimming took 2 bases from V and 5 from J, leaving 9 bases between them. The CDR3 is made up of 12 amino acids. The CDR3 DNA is TGTGCCTGGAGTCGGGAGACGGAGACCCAGTACTTC. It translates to CAWSRETETQYF. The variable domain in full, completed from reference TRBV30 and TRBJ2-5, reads SQTIHQWPATLVQPVGSPLSLECTVEGTSNPNLYWYRQAAGRGLQLLFYSVGIGQISSEVPQNLSASRPQDRQFILSSKKLLLSDSGFYLCAWSRETETQYFGPGTRLLVL.

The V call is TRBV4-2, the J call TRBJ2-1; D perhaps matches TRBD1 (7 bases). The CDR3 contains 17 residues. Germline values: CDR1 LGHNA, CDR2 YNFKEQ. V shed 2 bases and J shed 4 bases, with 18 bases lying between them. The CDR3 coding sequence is TGTGCCAGCAGCCAAACCGGAGGGGGCGGGGTATACAATGAGCAGTTCTTC. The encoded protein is CASSQTGGGGVYNEQFF.

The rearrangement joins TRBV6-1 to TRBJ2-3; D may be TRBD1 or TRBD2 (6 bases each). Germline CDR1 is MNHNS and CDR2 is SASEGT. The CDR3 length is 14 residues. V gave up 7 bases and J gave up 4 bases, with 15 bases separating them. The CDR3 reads CASITGGWPDTQYF. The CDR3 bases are TGTGCCAGCATCACCGGGGGCTGGCCAGATACGCAGTATTTT.

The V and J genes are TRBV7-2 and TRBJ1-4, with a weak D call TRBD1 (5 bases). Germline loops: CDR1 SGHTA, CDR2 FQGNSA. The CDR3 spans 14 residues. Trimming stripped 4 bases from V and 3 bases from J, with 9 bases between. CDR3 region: CASSSGISNEKLFF. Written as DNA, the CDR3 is TGTGCCAGCAGCTCAGGGATCTCTAATGAAAAACTGTTTTTT.

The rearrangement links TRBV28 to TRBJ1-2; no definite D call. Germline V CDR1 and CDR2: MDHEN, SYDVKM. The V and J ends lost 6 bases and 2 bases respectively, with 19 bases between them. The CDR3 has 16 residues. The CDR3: CASRLDQLTVNYGYTF. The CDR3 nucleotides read TGTGCCAGCAGGTTGGATCAGTTAACAGTCAACTATGGCTACACCTTC.

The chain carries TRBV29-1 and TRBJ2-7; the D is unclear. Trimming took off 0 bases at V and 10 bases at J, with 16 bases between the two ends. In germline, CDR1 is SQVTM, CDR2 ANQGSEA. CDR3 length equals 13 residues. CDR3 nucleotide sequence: TGCAGCGTTGAAGATGGCAGCCGGAGCCTCCAGTACTTC. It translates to CSVEDGSRSLQYF.

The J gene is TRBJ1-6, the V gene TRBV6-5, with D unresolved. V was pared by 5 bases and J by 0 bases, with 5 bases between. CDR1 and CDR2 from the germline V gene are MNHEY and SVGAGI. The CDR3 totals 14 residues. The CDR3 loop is CASSRSSYNSPLHF. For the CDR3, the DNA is TGTGCCAGCAGTAGGAGCTCCTATAATTCACCCCTCCACTTT.

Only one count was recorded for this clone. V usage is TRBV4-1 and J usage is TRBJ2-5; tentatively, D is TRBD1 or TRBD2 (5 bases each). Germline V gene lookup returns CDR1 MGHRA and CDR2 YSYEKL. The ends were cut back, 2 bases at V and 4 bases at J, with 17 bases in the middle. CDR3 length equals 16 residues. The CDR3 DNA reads TGCGCCAGCAGCCAATTACCCCCGGGACCCGGAGAGACCCAGTACTTC. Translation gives CASSQLPPGPGETQYF.

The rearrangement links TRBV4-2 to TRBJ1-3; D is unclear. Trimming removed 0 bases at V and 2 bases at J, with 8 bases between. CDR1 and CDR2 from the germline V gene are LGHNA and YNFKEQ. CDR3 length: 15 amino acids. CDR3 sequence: CASSQEWTTGNTIYF. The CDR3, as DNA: TGTGCCAGCAGCCAAGAATGGACGACTGGAAACACCATATATTTT.

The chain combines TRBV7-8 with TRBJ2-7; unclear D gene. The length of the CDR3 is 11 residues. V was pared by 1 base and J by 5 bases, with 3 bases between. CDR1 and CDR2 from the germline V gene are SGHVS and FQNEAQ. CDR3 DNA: TGTGCCAGCAGCTTAGGGGACGAGCAGTACTTC. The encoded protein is CASSLGDEQYF.

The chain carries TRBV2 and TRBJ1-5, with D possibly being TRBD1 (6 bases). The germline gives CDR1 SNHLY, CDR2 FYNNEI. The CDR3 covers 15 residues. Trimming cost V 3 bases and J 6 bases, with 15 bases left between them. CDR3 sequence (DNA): TGTGCCAGCAGTGATTACAGGGAGGTATCTCAGCCCCAGCATTTT. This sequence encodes CASSDYREVSQPQHF.

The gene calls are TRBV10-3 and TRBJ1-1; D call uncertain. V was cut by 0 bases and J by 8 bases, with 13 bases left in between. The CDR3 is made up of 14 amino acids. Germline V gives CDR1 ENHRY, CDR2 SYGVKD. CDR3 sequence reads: CAISESTREKEAFF. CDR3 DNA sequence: TGTGCCATCAGTGAGTCTACAAGGGAAAAAGAAGCTTTCTTT.

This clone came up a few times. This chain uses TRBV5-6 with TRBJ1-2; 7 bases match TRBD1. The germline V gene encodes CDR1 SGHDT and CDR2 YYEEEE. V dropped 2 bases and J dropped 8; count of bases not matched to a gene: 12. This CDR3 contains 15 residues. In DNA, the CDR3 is TGTGCCAGCAGCTTACCGGGACAGCGCTCTTGGGGCTACACCTTC. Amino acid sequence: CASSLPGQRSWGYTF.